These 23 T cell receptor beta chains were all obtained from the same sample, sequenced in a study of high-grade serous ovarian cancer treatment subgroups. Measured with immunoSEQ multiplex PCR; TCRdb has only the in-frame clones, and not every one. The sample has 2,500 to 3,500 clones, 60% to 85% seen once; the top ten hold over 25%. Tumor samples were taken before definitive surgery or chemotherapy. Material: tumor tissue. The receptors derive from a human donor with high-grade serous ovarian cancer.

This chain uses TRBV7-3 with TRBJ2-1; D unresolved. Germline-derived CDR1 and CDR2 are SGHTA and FQGTGA. Trimming shortened V by 3 bases and J by 5 bases, and 11 bases separated the two germline ends. The CDR3 sequence is 14 residues long. The CDR3 bases are TGTGCCAGCAGCTTGGGCATGACTGACAATGAGCAGTTCTTC. Translating gives CASSLGMTDNEQFF.

The J gene is TRBJ1-1, the V gene TRBV28; no reliable D call. Per germline, CDR1 MDHEN and CDR2 SYDVKM. CDR3 length: 14 amino acids. V lost 5 bases to trimming and J lost 4 bases, with 14 bases between them. The CDR3 sequence is CASSGRAIGTEAFF. Written as DNA, the CDR3 is TGTGCCAGCAGTGGAAGGGCTATCGGCACTGAAGCTTTCTTT.

There are a few counts of this clone. This chain joins TRBV27 and TRBJ1-2, with D possibly matching TRBD1 (5 bases). Germline CDR1 and CDR2: MNHEY and SMNVEV (reference sequence). The CDR3 is 13 residues long. With 3 bases removed from V and 6 bases from J, the gap between germline ends came to 11 bases. The CDR3 DNA is TGTGCCAGCAGTTTGTCGGGGCCAGATGGCTACACCTTC. Its translation is CASSLSGPDGYTF.

The chain carries TRBV27 and TRBJ2-1, with D hard to call. V shed 4 bases and J shed 6 bases, with 16 bases lying between them. CDR1 and CDR2 (germline): MNHEY, SMNVEV (reference sequence). CDR3 length: 15 amino acids. The chain's CDR3 is CASSSYTTGANEQFF. Here the CDR3 DNA reads TGTGCCAGCAGTTCTTATACGACCGGTGCCAATGAGCAGTTCTTC.

The V call is TRBV2, the J call TRBJ1-3; D is undetermined. The CDR3 runs to 15 residues. Trimming left V 3 bases short and J 0 bases short, with 9 bases between. Germline lookup yields CDR1 SNHLY and CDR2 FYNNEI. CDR3 sequence reads: CASSEVQFSGNTIYF. The CDR3 region has the DNA TGTGCCAGCAGTGAGGTACAGTTCTCTGGAAACACCATATATTTT.

The gene calls are TRBV4-2 and TRBJ2-5; 10 bases are shared with TRBD2. From germline, CDR1 is LGHNA and CDR2 YNFKEQ. This CDR3 contains 16 residues. After removal of 0 bases from V and 11 bases from J, the junction contained 12 bases not matched to a gene. The CDR3 protein is CASSQESSGRAGEQYF. CDR3 DNA sequence: TGTGCCAGCAGCCAAGAATCGAGCGGGAGGGCCGGGGAGCAGTACTTC.

The chain joins TRBV19 to TRBJ2-1, with 7 bases that match TRBD2. Per germline, CDR1 LNHDA and CDR2 SQIVND (reference sequence). The trim removed 4 bases at V and 11 bases at J, leaving 11 bases unmatched. This CDR3 has 14 amino acids. In nucleotides, the CDR3 is TGTGCCAGTAGTACCTCATCCTCTAGCGGTAAGCAGTTCTTC. This encodes CASSTSSSSGKQFF.

Comments on this clone: The sample holds other DNA sequences that translate to the same CDR3. The chain is built from TRBV28 and TRBJ1-4, with TRBD1 identical over 8 bases. Germline assignment: CDR1 MDHEN and CDR2 SYDVKM. The V segment lost 6 bases and the J segment 8 bases; nucleotides outside the gene matches: 8. The CDR3 contains 14 residues. For the CDR3, the DNA is TGTGCCAGCAGCCGAGGACAGGGAAGGGAAAAACTGTTTTTT. Translation gives CASSRGQGREKLFF.

This rearrangement joins TRBV11-3 to TRBJ2-1, with 7 bases lining up with TRBD2. Germline V gives CDR1 SGHNT, CDR2 YENEEA. Trimming took 1 base from V and 7 from J; bases not matched to a gene: 7. The CDR3 spans 15 residues. The CDR3: CASSLGSGMNNEQFF. The CDR3 DNA reads TGTGCCAGCAGCTTAGGGAGCGGGATGAATAATGAGCAGTTCTTC.

The rearrangement joins TRBV18 to TRBJ1-2, with D unresolved. CDR1 and CDR2 from the germline V gene are KGHSH and LQKENI. The CDR3 has 15 residues. V was cut by 2 bases and J by 2 bases, with 12 bases left in between. CDR3 coding DNA: TGTGCCAGCTCACCAATTGGGTCGGAAAACTATGGCTACACCTTC. Encoded protein: CASSPIGSENYGYTF.

With respect to this clone: At one end, the junction sequence differs from germline, possibly due to a read error. The V and J genes are TRBV30 and TRBJ2-1; D is ambiguous. The CDR3 is made up of 15 amino acids. CDR1 and CDR2 (germline): GTSNPN, SVGIG (reference sequence). The CDR3 bases are TGTGTCTGGAAAACGATGGGAACAGTCTACAATGAGCAGTTCTTC. Residues: CVWKTMGTVYNEQFF.

This rearrangement joins TRBV5-4 to TRBJ2-1; D might be TRBD2 (6 bases). Trimming took 2 bases from V and 5 from J, leaving 14 bases between them. The CDR3 runs to 15 residues. Germline loops: CDR1 SGHNT, CDR2 YYREEE (reference sequence). CDR3 residues: CASSFFLATHNEQFF. CDR3 in DNA: TGTGCCAGCAGCTTTTTCCTAGCGACCCACAATGAGCAGTTCTTC.

This CDR3 is CASSPRITGQGGSYEQYF. As DNA, the CDR3 is TGTGCCAGCTCACCACGAATTACGGGACAGGGGGGATCCTACGAGCAGTACTTC. The rearrangement links TRBV18 to TRBJ2-7, with 11 bases that match TRBD1. The V and J ends lost 1 base and 1 base, in that order; junction bases with no gene match: 9. This CDR3 region has 18 residues. The germline gives CDR1 KGHSH, CDR2 LQKENI.

The V gene is TRBV29-1, the J gene TRBJ1-1; D may be TRBD1 (5 bases). CDR3 size: 15 residues. Germline V gene lookup returns CDR1 SQVTM and CDR2 ANQGSEA. V shed 2 bases and J shed 5 bases, with 18 bases lying between them. The CDR3 sequence: CSVEIRRIEGTEAFF. CDR3 coding DNA: TGCAGCGTTGAAATTCGGCGAATCGAGGGGACTGAAGCTTTCTTT.

The rearrangement uses TRBV5-4 and TRBJ1-2; TRBD1 aligns across 11 bases. Germline V gene lookup returns CDR1 SGHNT and CDR2 YYREEE (reference sequence). J was trimmed by 4 bases and V by 4 bases; bases with no gene match: 6. The CDR3 extends over 15 amino acids. The CDR3 nucleotides are TGTGCCAGCAGCCTGGACAGGGGGCGCGTCTATGGCTACACCTTC. It encodes CASSLDRGRVYGYTF.

V and J are TRBV28 and TRBJ2-1; D is possibly TRBD1 or TRBD2 (5 bases each). This CDR3 is built from 15 residues. Germline V gives CDR1 MDHEN, CDR2 SYDVKM. Trimming took off 2 bases at V and 0 bases at J, with 8 bases between the two ends. The CDR3 region is CASSLAGTSYNEQFF. The CDR3 nucleotides read TGTGCCAGCAGTTTAGCCGGGACCTCCTACAATGAGCAGTTCTTC. The full variable domain, rest sourced from reference TRBV28 and TRBJ2-1, is DVKVTQSSRYLVKRTGEKVFLECVQDMDHENMFWYRQDPGLGLRLIYFSYDVKMKEKGDIPEGYSVSREKKERFSLILESASTNQTSMYLCASSLAGTSYNEQFFGPGTRLTVL.

The V call is TRBV7-9, the J call TRBJ2-5; 11 nucleotides match TRBD2. Per germline, CDR1 SEHNR and CDR2 FQNEAQ (reference sequence). This CDR3 is built from 16 residues. With V trimmed by 3 bases and J by 10 bases, 13 bases remained unmatched. The CDR3: CASSLVAGGIQRVQYF. The CDR3 nucleotides read TGTGCCAGCAGCTTGGTAGCGGGGGGGATTCAGCGGGTCCAGTACTTC.

V usage is TRBV19 and J usage is TRBJ2-5; D is possibly TRBD1 or TRBD2 (5 bases each). The end of the DNA aligns better with TRBJ2-7, so the J call may be wrong. The CDR3 spans 16 residues. CDR1 is LNHDA and CDR2 is SQIVND in the germline V gene (reference sequence). This CDR3 reads CASSTSIGTETYEQYF. The CDR3 bases are TGTGCCAGTAGTACCTCAATTGGGACGGAGACCTACGAGCAGTACTTC.

This clone was seen only once. For the CDR3, the DNA is TGTGCCAGCAGTCCAGGGAGGACTAATGAAAAACTGTTTTTT. It codes for CASSPGRTNEKLFF. V usage is TRBV2 and J usage is TRBJ1-4; tentatively, D is TRBD1 (5 bases). The CDR3 contains 14 residues. The V gene lost 5 bases and the J gene lost 2 bases, with 9 bases spanning the gap. Germline CDR1 is SNHLY and CDR2 is FYNNEI. Looking up the rest from reference TRBV2 and TRBJ1-4 gives the full variable domain: EPEVTQTPSHQVTQMGQEVILRCVPISNHLYFYWYRQILGQKVEFLVSFYNNEISEKSEIFDDQFSVERPDGSNFTLKIRSTKLEDSAMYFCASSPGRTNEKLFFGSGTQLSVL.

The V and J genes are TRBV7-8 and TRBJ2-1; D gene ambiguous. This CDR3 is 12 amino acids long. Trimming took 5 bases from V and 7 from J, leaving 9 bases between them. Germline-derived CDR1 and CDR2 are SGHVS and FQNEAQ. CDR3 DNA: TGTGCCAGCAGCCCACAACGTAATGAGCAGTTCTTC. As protein: CASSPQRNEQFF. Based on the CDR3 plus reference TRBV7-8 and TRBJ2-1, the full variable domain is GAGVSQSPRYKVAKRGQDVALRCDPISGHVSLFWYQQALGQGPEFLTYFQNEAQLDKSGLPSDRFFAERPEGSVSTLKIQRTQQEDSAVYLCASSPQRNEQFFGPGTRLTVL.

The chain links TRBV9 to TRBJ2-1; TRBD1 aligns across 7 bases. V shed 5 bases and J 4 bases; nucleotides not matched to a gene: 9. CDR1 and CDR2 (germline): SGDLS, YYNGEE. This CDR3 contains 15 residues. In DNA form, the CDR3 reads TGTGCCAGCAGTCCAGACAGGGTGGATTACAATGAGCAGTTCTTC. Encoded protein: CASSPDRVDYNEQFF.

A few counts support this clone. The J gene is TRBJ2-3, the V gene TRBV5-4; the D gene is possibly TRBD2 (6 bases). V shed 3 bases and J shed 2 bases, with 16 bases lying between them. The CDR3 length is 16 residues. Germline values: CDR1 SGHNT, CDR2 YYREEE (reference sequence). CDR3 DNA: TGTGCCAGCAGCTCCTCGGGGCGGGGTGTCACAGATACGCAGTATTTT. Protein sequence: CASSSSGRGVTDTQYF.

This sequence joins TRBV5-1 and TRBJ1-2; a possible D gene is TRBD1 (5 bases). This CDR3 contains 16 residues. CDR1 is SGHRS, CDR2 YFSETQ, per germline. V was cut by 0 bases and J by 7 bases, with 19 bases left in between. The CDR3 sequence is CASSLELNRQTSGYTF. CDR3 sequence (DNA): TGCGCCAGCAGCTTGGAGTTAAATCGACAGACCAGTGGCTACACCTTC. The full variable domain, completed using reference TRBV5-1 and TRBJ1-2, is KAGVTQTPRYLIKTRGQQVTLSCSPISGHRSVSWYQQTPGQGLQFLFEYFSETQRNKGNFPGRFSGRQFSNSRSEMNVSTLELGDSALYLCASSLELNRQTSGYTFGSGTRLTVV.